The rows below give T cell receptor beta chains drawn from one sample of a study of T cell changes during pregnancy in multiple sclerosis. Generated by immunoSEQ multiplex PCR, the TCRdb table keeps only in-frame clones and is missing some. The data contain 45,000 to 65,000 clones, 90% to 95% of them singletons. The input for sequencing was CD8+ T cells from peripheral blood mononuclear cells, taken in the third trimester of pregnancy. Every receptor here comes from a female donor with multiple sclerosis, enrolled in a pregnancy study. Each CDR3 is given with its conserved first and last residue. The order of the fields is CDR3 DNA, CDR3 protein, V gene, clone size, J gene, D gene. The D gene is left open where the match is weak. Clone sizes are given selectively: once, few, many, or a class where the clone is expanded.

DNA: TGTGCCAGTAGTCCTCAACAGGGATTAGTGGCTGAAGCTTTCTTT
CDR3: CASSPQQGLVAEAFF
V: TRBV19
size: once
J: TRBJ1-1
D: .

DNA: TGTGCCAGCAGGCCTAGCGGGAGAGAGAACACCGGGGAGCTGTTTTTT
CDR3: CASRPSGRENTGELFF
V: TRBV28
size: many
J: TRBJ2-2
D: TRBD2

DNA: TGCGCCAGCAGCCAAGAACACAGGGGAATTCACGAGCAGTACTTC
CDR3: CASSQEHRGIHEQYF
V: TRBV4-1
size: .
J: TRBJ2-7
D: TRBD1

DNA: TGTGCCAGCAGCGAAGGTACGGGAGATGGCTACACCTTC
CDR3: CASSEGTGDGYTF
V: TRBV6-5
size: once
J: TRBJ1-2
D: .

DNA: TGTGCCAGCAGTCATGGGACAGGGGGAGGCCTCGAGCAGTACTTC
CDR3: CASSHGTGGGLEQYF
V: TRBV9
size: .
J: TRBJ2-7
D: TRBD1

DNA: TGCAGCGTTGTAGGCTCCCGGGACTACGACACAGATACGCAGTATTTT
CDR3: CSVVGSRDYDTDTQYF
V: TRBV29-1
size: .
J: TRBJ2-3
D: TRBD2

DNA: TGTGCCAGCAGCTTAGCGCCTCAAGGAGGTGAGCAGTTCTTC
CDR3: CASSLAPQGGEQFF
V: TRBV7-9
size: .
J: TRBJ2-1
D: .

DNA: TGTGCCAGCAGCTTCGAGGGTGGTGCCAACCCGGGGGAGCAGTACTTC
CDR3: CASSFEGGANPGEQYF
V: TRBV7-6
size: .
J: TRBJ2-7
D: .

DNA: TGTGCCAGCGACCGCGGGAGCTCCTACAATGAGCAGTTCTTC
CDR3: CASDRGSSYNEQFF
V: TRBV25-1
size: once
J: TRBJ2-1
D: TRBD2

DNA: TGTGCCAGCAGGCCCTCAGGGGGAGCTTTCTTT
CDR3: CASRPSGGAFF
V: TRBV2
size: .
J: TRBJ1-1
D: TRBD1

DNA: TGTGCCAGTAGTATCTCGGGTTACTCTGGAAACACCATATATTTT
CDR3: CASSISGYSGNTIYF
V: TRBV19
size: .
J: TRBJ1-3
D: .

DNA: TGTGCCATCAGTGATGGGGACAACTCTGGAAACACCATATATTTT
CDR3: CAISDGDNSGNTIYF
V: TRBV10-3
size: .
J: TRBJ1-3
D: .

DNA: TGTGCCAGCAGCCACCCCCCTTCCCCAGCGCGGGCCTACGAGCAGTACTTC
CDR3: CASSHPPSPARAYEQYF
V: TRBV7-9
size: .
J: TRBJ2-7
D: .

DNA: TGTGCCAGCAGTTACGGGCTTGGCTACACCTTC
CDR3: CASSYGLGYTF
V: TRBV6-5
size: once
J: TRBJ1-2
D: .

DNA: TGTGCCAGCAGCCACGGGACTCCCTACGAGCAGTACTTC
CDR3: CASSHGTPYEQYF
V: TRBV7-2
size: .
J: TRBJ2-7
D: .

DNA: TGTGCCAGCACCTCCAGCGGGAGGAGAAGGGACGAGCAGTACTTC
CDR3: CASTSSGRRRDEQYF
V: TRBV27
size: .
J: TRBJ2-7
D: TRBD2

DNA: TGTGCCAGCAGCCGGACAGGGCATCAGCCCCAGCATTTT
CDR3: CASSRTGHQPQHF
V: TRBV5-6
size: .
J: TRBJ1-5
D: TRBD1

DNA: TGTGCCAGCAGCCCAGGGCCTAGCGGGATTAACAATGAGCAGTTCTTC
CDR3: CASSPGPSGINNEQFF
V: TRBV13
size: .
J: TRBJ2-1
D: TRBD2

DNA: TGTGCCAGCAGCTTGGGACTAGCGGGAGGGGCCTACGAGCAGTACTTC
CDR3: CASSLGLAGGAYEQYF
V: TRBV7-2
size: few
J: TRBJ2-7
D: TRBD2

DNA: TGTGCCAGCAGTCGGGGGGTTTTCGAGCAGTACTTC
CDR3: CASSRGVFEQYF
V: TRBV6-6
size: .
J: TRBJ2-7
D: TRBD2

DNA: TGTGCCAGCAGTACGGACAGCACTATTGAAGCTTTCTTT
CDR3: CASSTDSTIEAFF
V: TRBV2
size: .
J: TRBJ1-1
D: .

DNA: TGTGCCAGCAGAGGCCCGGGGCGGGAGGGCCGGTACGAGCAGTACTTC
CDR3: CASRGPGREGRYEQYF
V: TRBV27
size: .
J: TRBJ2-7
D: TRBD2